Shown below are 9 T cell receptor beta chains from a single sample sequenced in a study of cytomegalovirus exposure and HLA in healthy donors. The PCR ran on 60 Vbeta and 13 Jbeta primers. Sequencing used immunoSEQ multiplex PCR; TCRdb keeps in-frame clones, though not all of them. The sample contains about 160,000 clones, 70% to 85% of which appear only once. The sample comprised PBMCs. The source of these receptors is a man aged 50 to 60 in good health and CMV-seropositive.

This chain connects TRBV25-1 to TRBJ1-3; tentatively, D is TRBD1 (6 bases). This CDR3 region has 15 residues. V was pared by 3 bases and J by 4 bases, with 13 bases between. Germline V gives CDR1 MGHDK, CDR2 SYGVNS. This CDR3 is CASSDAGAGGNTIYF. In nucleotides, the CDR3 is TGTGCCAGCAGTGATGCGGGGGCGGGGGGAAACACCATATATTTT. The full variable domain, with the rest looked up from reference TRBV25-1 and TRBJ1-3, is EADIYQTPRYLVIGTGKKITLECSQTMGHDKMYWYQQDPGMELHLIHYSYGVNSTEKGDLSSESTVSRIRTEHFPLTLESARPSHTSQYLCASSDAGAGGNTIYFGEGSWLTVV.

This clone has only one observation. This chain joins TRBV6-1 and TRBJ1-5; D perhaps matches TRBD1 (6 bases). Trimming removed 8 bases from V and 4 bases from J, with 15 bases in between. The CDR3 runs 14 residues. CDR1 is MNHNS and CDR2 is SASEGT in the germline V gene. CDR3 protein: CASLGQTSNQPQHF. The CDR3 nucleotides are TGTGCCAGCTTAGGACAGACCTCAAATCAGCCCCAGCATTTT.

This chain links TRBV19 with TRBJ1-5, with D hard to call. The CDR3 is 13 residues long. Germline V lookup: CDR1 LNHDA, CDR2 SQIVND (reference sequence). The V gene lost 8 bases and the J gene lost 6 bases, with 14 bases spanning the gap. CDR3 nucleotides: TGTGCCAGTCGGACTGAGGATACTCAGCCCCAGCATTTT. Amino acids: CASRTEDTQPQHF.

The rearrangement uses TRBV7-8 and TRBJ1-4, with D maybe TRBD1 (6 bases). Germline V lookup: CDR1 SGHVS, CDR2 FQNEAQ. V lost 8 bases and J 0 bases, leaving 10 bases between the germline ends. CDR3 length: 14 amino acids. CDR3 nucleotide sequence: TGTGCCAGCGGCGGACAGTCAACTAATGAAAAACTGTTTTTT. This gives the protein CASGGQSTNEKLFF.

This clone occurred a few times. The chain links TRBV29-1 to TRBJ2-2, with D uncertain. V was cut by 6 bases and J by 1 base, with 6 bases left in between. The germline CDR1 and CDR2 sequences are SQVTM and ANQGSEA. The CDR3 extends over 12 amino acids. The CDR3 sequence is CSVGENTGELFF. The CDR3 coding sequence is TGCAGCGTCGGAGAGAACACCGGGGAGCTGTTTTTT.

The chain combines TRBV5-6 with TRBJ2-1; the match to TRBD1 covers 8 bases. The CDR3 totals 16 residues. After removal of 1 base from V and 4 bases from J, the junction contained 7 bases not matched to a gene. CDR1 SGHDT and CDR2 YYEEEE come from the germline V gene. DNA for the CDR3: TGTGCCAGCAGCTTGAGTTCAGGGGGCTTTTACAATGAGCAGTTCTTC. Its protein is CASSLSSGGFYNEQFF.

This clone was counted once. This chain uses TRBV18 with TRBJ2-7; 9 positions agree with TRBD1. CDR3 length equals 13 residues. Unmatched junction bases numbered 4, after V lost 5 bases and J lost 5 bases. Per the germline V gene, CDR1 is KGHSH and CDR2 is LQKENI. This CDR3 reads CASSIRQGDEQYV. The DNA of the CDR3 is TGTGCCAGCTCAATAAGACAGGGGGACGAGCAGTACGTC.

The chain carries TRBV30 and TRBJ1-1; D may be TRBD1 (6 bases). CDR1 and CDR2 (germline): GTSNPN, SVGIG (reference sequence). This CDR3 comprises 15 residues. Trimming pared 0 bases from V and 0 bases from J, leaving 11 bases between. CDR3 residues: CAWSVGAAMNTEAFF. CDR3 DNA: TGTGCCTGGAGTGTGGGGGCAGCCATGAACACTGAAGCTTTCTTT.

The CDR3 protein is CAISTAIIRDRGGFLEAFF. In DNA, the CDR3 is TGTGCCATCAGTACGGCTATAATCCGGGACAGGGGGGGTTTCCTTGAAGCTTTCTTT. J is TRBJ1-1 and V is TRBV10-3; 11 bases map to TRBD1. J was trimmed by 7 bases and V by 5 bases; bases with no gene match: 21. CDR3 length equals 19 residues. Germline CDR1 is ENHRY and CDR2 is SYGVKD.